This entry is about one T cell receptor (beta chain). The record originates from a study of T cell responses to AZD1222 COVID-19 vaccine. Study summary: Second-dose timings of about 4 or about 12 weeks were pooled.

The V gene lost 2 bases and the J gene lost 4 bases, with 12 bases spanning the gap. Germline V gene data show CDR1 as PRHDT and CDR2 as FYEKMQ (reference sequence). This CDR3 has 15 residues. Assay: immunoSEQ multiplex PCR; the TCRdb copy retains only in-frame clones and omits some. This sample carries approximately 260,000 clones, roughly 93% of them seen once, and the ten largest clones take less than 0.6%. The sequencing used peripheral blood, collected on day 0 of AZD1222 vaccination. The sequence derives from an adult in good health. The chain has TRBV13 and TRBJ2-1; a weak D match, TRBD2 (5 bases). CDR3: CASSLWETRYNEQFF. The CDR3 region has the DNA TGTGCCAGCAGCTTATGGGAGACCAGGTACAATGAGCAGTTCTTC. The whole variable domain, remainder taken from reference TRBV13 and TRBJ2-1, is AAGVIQSPRHLIKEKRETATLKCYPIPRHDTVYWYQQGPGQDPQFLISFYEKMQSDKGSIPDRFSAQQFSDYHSELNMSSLELGDSALYFCASSLWETRYNEQFFGPGTRLTVL.